A single sample gave rise to the 4 T cell receptor beta chains below, sequenced in a study of CD8 T cells in ankylosing spondylitis. Via MiXCR, TCRdb re-called the 5' RACE reads, giving one row per CDR3 protein. The table shows 200,000 to 300,000 distinct CDR3 sequences, with roughly a tenth occurring only once. Source material: blood, either unsorted or a sorted T cell fraction (not recorded which). The receptors originated from a male donor with ankylosing spondylitis or in good health (not recorded which).

This clonotype came up many times. The rearrangement uses TRBV6-1 and TRBJ1-2; D gene ambiguous. The CDR3 totals 15 residues. Trimming cost V 0 bases and J 6 bases, with 14 bases left between them. Germline V gives CDR1 MNHNS, CDR2 SASEGT. CDR3 region: CASSEATTLPDGYTF. CDR3 nucleotides: TGTGCCAGCAGTGAAGCAACGACTCTCCCGGATGGCTACACCTTC.

V is TRBV25-1 and J is TRBJ2-3; D is uncertain. With 1 base removed from V and 2 bases from J, the gap between germline ends came to 10 bases. The CDR3 extends over 15 amino acids. Germline V gives CDR1 MGHDK, CDR2 SYGVNS. The DNA for the CDR3 is TGTGCCAGCAGTGAATCGTTGACGGTCACAGATACGCAGTATTTT. It is translated as CASSESLTVTDTQYF.

In its sample, this clonotype was seen many times. This sequence joins TRBV6-6 and TRBJ1-3, with a possible D match to TRBD1 (6 bases). In germline, CDR1 is MNHNY, CDR2 SVGAGI (reference sequence). The CDR3 consists of 13 residues. The V end was cut by 5 bases, the J end by 4 bases, with 9 bases between. CDR3 in amino acids: CASSTGLGNTIYF. The CDR3 DNA reads as TGTGCCAGCAGTACAGGGTTGGGAAACACCATATATTTT.

This clonotype has just a few counts. The chain has TRBV29-1 and TRBJ1-2; 11 bases are a match to TRBD1. The germline gives CDR1 SQVTM, CDR2 ANQGSEA. This CDR3 contains 13 residues. Trimming removed 1 base from V and 7 bases from J; junction bases left unmatched: 2. Here the CDR3 DNA reads TGCAGCGTTGAAGGGACAGGGGGCGCTGGCTACACCTTC. Its translation is CSVEGTGGAGYTF. The variable domain in full, with the rest retrieved from reference TRBV29-1 and TRBJ1-2, is SAVISQKPSRDICQRGTSLTIQCQVDSQVTMMFWYRQQPGQSLTLIATANQGSEATYESGFVIDKFPISRPNLTFSTLTVSNMSPEDSSIYLCSVEGTGGAGYTFGSGTRLTVV.